Described below is a single TCR beta chain sequence and its context. Its antigen is not known. CDR3 length equals 14 residues. This entry comes from a study of long-term antiretroviral therapy in people with HIV. Study-wide results and caveats: HIV repertoires covered narrower CDR3 length ranges than controls did. Post-treatment diversity went higher with ART but stayed below transplant donor controls.

Post-ART PBMC samples numbered at least two per donor, and pre-ART ones at least one. Every specimen provided 1-10 million cryopreserved PBMC before DNA extraction took place. They ran version v3.0 of the immunoSEQ assay at survey level. Profiled with immunoSEQ multiplex PCR; TCRdb holds only in-frame clones, not every one. The table has some 22,000 clones, about four fifths seen once; the top ten hold more than 7%. The chain recombines TRBV12-2 with TRBJ1-4. TRBV12-2 is reported as a pseudogene. The material was unsorted PBMCs, obtained at the start of antiretroviral therapy. This receptor was obtained from a man in his fifties with HIV. CDR3 DNA sequence: TGTGCAAGTCGCTTCGGGAGAAGGAATGAAAAACTGTTTTTT. Its translation is CASRFGRRNEKLFF.